This T cell receptor beta chain was captured in a study of cytomegalovirus exposure and HLA in healthy donors. Regarding this clone: Antigen: not known.

Trimming at V came to 5 bases and at J to 7 bases, leaving 12 bases not matched to a gene. CDR3 length: 17 residues. The germline V gene has CDR1 LNHDA and CDR2 SQIVND (reference sequence). Findings of the study overall: Many donors carried some public TCRs, although rarity characterized most TCR sequences. Cytomegalovirus-associated TCR beta chains were listed, numbering 150 to 200. Subsequent analysis of the approximately 110 validation repertoires found a tendency for first-cohort TCR clusters to co-occur.

Assay: immunoSEQ multiplex PCR; the TCRdb copy retains only in-frame clones and omits some. Of some 65,000 clones listed, around 95% are singletons. Sequenced: PBMCs. This TCR came from a man aged 18-30 years in good health and CMV-seropositive. The rearrangement links TRBV19 to TRBJ2-1, with 12 bases that match TRBD2. The CDR3 reads CASSSLAGGSLGNEQFF. In DNA form, the CDR3 reads TGTGCCAGTAGTTCACTAGCGGGAGGATCCTTGGGGAATGAGCAGTTCTTC.